This TCR beta chain was observed in a study of blood T cell repertoires in COVID-19. Study-wide context: Acute-phase and convalescent COVID-19 samples originated in the United States, Italy and Spain. T cells, B-cell-depleted T cells, or PBMCs provided the cDNA or gDNA that served as material.

Germline values: CDR1 SEHNR, CDR2 FQNEAQ (reference sequence). With V trimmed by 6 bases and J by 5 bases, 9 bases remained unmatched. The CDR3 is made up of 16 amino acids. As originally analysed: Estimation of nucleated cell counts relied on the amplification of reference gene primers. TCRdb's copy holds only in-frame clones and misses some; the assay was immunoSEQ multiplex PCR. V and J calls and clone size are those listed in that table; D and trimming were worked out from the DNA. Of under 150,000 clones listed, 88% were seen once; the top ten hold approximately 10%. The chain has TRBV7-9 and TRBJ1-4; 10 nucleotides match TRBD1. The source is a man between 45 and 60 years old with active or convalescent COVID-19. What was sequenced was peripheral blood. The CDR3: CASRKTGGEKNEKLFF. Here the CDR3 DNA reads TGTGCCAGCAGGAAGACAGGGGGCGAGAAGAATGAAAAACTGTTTTTT.